This record covers a single T cell receptor (beta chain). What it recognizes is unknown. TCRdb analysed the 5' RACE reads with MiXCR anew, one entry per CDR3 protein. The sample shows about 130,000 distinct CDR3 sequences, roughly 13% of them seen only once. The record originates from a study of CD8 T cells in ankylosing spondylitis. General study findings and limits: In ankylosing spondylitis blood, a motif of several highly homologous TCR beta variants appeared characteristic.

The V end lost 0 bases, the J end lost 3 bases, and 18 bases lay between the germline ends. This CDR3 contains 17 residues. CDR1 and CDR2 from the germline V gene are DFQATT and SNEGSKA (reference sequence). Sequencing input: blood, either unsorted or a sorted T cell fraction (not recorded which). This chain links TRBV20-1 with TRBJ2-1, with D perhaps matching TRBD2 (5 bases). The sequence derives from a female donor with ankylosing spondylitis or in good health (not recorded which). In DNA, the CDR3 is TGCAGTGCTAGAGATGATTTAGTCGGGGTACGCTACAATGAGCAGTTCTTC. This sequence encodes CSARDDLVGVRYNEQFF.